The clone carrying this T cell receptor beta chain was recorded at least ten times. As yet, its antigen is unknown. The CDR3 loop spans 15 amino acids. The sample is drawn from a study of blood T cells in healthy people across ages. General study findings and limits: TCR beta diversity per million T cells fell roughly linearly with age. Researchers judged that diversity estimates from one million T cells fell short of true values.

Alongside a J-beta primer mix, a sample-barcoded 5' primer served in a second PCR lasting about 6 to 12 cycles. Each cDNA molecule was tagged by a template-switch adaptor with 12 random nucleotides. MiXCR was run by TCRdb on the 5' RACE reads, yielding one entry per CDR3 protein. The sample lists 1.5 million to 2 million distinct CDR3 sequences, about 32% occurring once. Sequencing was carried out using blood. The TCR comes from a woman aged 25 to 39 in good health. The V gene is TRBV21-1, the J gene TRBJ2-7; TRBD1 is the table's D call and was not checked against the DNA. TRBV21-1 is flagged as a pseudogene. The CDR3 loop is CASIPPGTGDDEQYF. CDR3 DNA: TGTGCCAGCATCCCACCCGGGACAGGGGACGACGAGCAGTACTTC.